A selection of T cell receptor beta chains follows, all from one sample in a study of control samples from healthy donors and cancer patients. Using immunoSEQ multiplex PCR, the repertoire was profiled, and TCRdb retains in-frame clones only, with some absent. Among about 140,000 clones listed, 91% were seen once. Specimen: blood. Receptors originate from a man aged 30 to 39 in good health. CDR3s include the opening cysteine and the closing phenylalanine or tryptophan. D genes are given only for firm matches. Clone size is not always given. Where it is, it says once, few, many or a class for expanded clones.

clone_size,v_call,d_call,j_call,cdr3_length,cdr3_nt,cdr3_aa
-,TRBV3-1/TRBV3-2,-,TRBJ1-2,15,TGTGCCAGCAGCCAAGAGGGGGGTGGGCCCTATGGCTACACCTTC,CASSQEGGGPYGYTF
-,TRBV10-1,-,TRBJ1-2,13,TGCGCCAGCAGTGAGATTGGAAACTATGGCTACACCTTC,CASSEIGNYGYTF
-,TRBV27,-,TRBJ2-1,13,TGTGCCACCTGGGGGCGCGACTACAATGAGCAGTTCTTC,CATWGRDYNEQFF
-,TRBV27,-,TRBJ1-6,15,TGTGCCAGCAGGGATGGGACCCCCTATAATTCACCCCTCCACTTT,CASRDGTPYNSPLHF
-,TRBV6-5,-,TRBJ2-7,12,TGTGCCAGCAGTTCAGGGCACTACGAGCAGTACTTC,CASSSGHYEQYF
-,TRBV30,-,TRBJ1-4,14,TGTGCCTGGAGCCCGACAGTGTATAAAGAAAAACTGTTTTTT,CAWSPTVYKEKLFF
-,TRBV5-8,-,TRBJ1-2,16,TGTGCCAGCAGCTCCCCGGGACGGAGCCCCGCTTATGGCTACACCTTC,CASSSPGRSPAYGYTF
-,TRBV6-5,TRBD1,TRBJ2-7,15,TGTGCCAGCAGTTACCACGGGACAGGCTCCTACGAGCAGTACTTC,CASSYHGTGSYEQYF
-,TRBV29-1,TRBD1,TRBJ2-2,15,TGCAGCGTTGATAGGGGGACAGGGTCAACCGGGGAGCTGTTTTTT,CSVDRGTGSTGELFF
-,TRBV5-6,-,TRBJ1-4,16,TGTGCCAGCAGCTTATTGTCGTTTGAGGGTAATGAAAAACTGTTTTTT,CASSLLSFEGNEKLFF
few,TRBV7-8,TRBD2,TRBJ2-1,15,TGTGCCAGCAGCTTAGTAGCGGGGGCTTACAATGAGCAGTTCTTC,CASSLVAGAYNEQFF
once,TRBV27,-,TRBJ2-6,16,TGTGCCAGCAGTTTACAAGGGGACTCTGGGGCCAACGTCCTGACTTTC,CASSLQGDSGANVLTF
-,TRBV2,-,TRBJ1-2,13,TGTGCCAGCACGGGCGACAGCAACTATGGCTACACCTTC,CASTGDSNYGYTF
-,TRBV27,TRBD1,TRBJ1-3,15,TGTGCCAGCAGTAAGACCGGGACAGGTGGAAACACCATATATTTT,CASSKTGTGGNTIYF
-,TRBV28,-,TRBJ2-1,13,TGTGCCAGCGCCCGGGCCGGATACAATGAGCAGTTCTTC,CASARAGYNEQFF
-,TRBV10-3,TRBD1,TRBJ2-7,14,TGTGCCATCAGTGAAGGCAGGGGGACCTACGAGCAGTACTTC,CAISEGRGTYEQYF
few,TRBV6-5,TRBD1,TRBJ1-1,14,TGTGCCAGCAGGCGACAGGGGGAGAACACTGAAGCTTTCTTT,CASRRQGENTEAFF
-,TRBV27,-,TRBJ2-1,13,TGTGCCAGCAGTTTATTTGTGGGAAATGAGCAGTTCTTC,CASSLFVGNEQFF
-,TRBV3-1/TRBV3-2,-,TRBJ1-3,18,TGTGCCAGCAGCCACAACGACTTACCGGGACCCGGCACGAACACCATATATTTT,CASSHNDLPGPGTNTIYF
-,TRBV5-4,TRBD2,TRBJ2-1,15,TGTGCCAGCAGATTCGGGGGGGCCTCCTACAATGAGCAGTTCTTC,CASRFGGASYNEQFF
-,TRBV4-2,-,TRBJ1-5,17,TGTGCCAGCAGCCAAGGCATCCCGAGGGGAAGTGGGCAGCCCCAGCATTTT,CASSQGIPRGSGQPQHF
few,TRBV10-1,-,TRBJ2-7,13,TGCGCCAGCAGTGCCTTTGGCCTCTCGGAGCAGTACTTC,CASSAFGLSEQYF
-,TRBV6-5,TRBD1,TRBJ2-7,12,TGTGCCAGCGAGACAGGGACCTACGAGCAGTACTTC,CASETGTYEQYF
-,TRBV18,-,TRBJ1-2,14,TGTGCCAGCTCACCACCCGACAGTAACTATGGCTACACCTTC,CASSPPDSNYGYTF
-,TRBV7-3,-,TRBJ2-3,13,TGTGCCAGCCAGGGCGCGAGCACAGATACGCAGTATTTT,CASQGASTDTQYF
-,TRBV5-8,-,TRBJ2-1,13,TGTGCCAGCAGCTTGGGGAACTACAATGAGCAGTTCTTC,CASSLGNYNEQFF
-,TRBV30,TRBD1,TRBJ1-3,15,TGTGCCTGGGGGACAGGGGTCCGCTCTGGAAACACCATATATTTT,CAWGTGVRSGNTIYF
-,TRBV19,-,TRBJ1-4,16,TGTGCCAGTAGTATCAACCTGGCCGGGGGCTTCGAAAAACTGTTTTTT,CASSINLAGGFEKLFF
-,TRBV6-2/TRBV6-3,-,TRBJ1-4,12,TGTGCCAGCAGTTACGGTAATGAAAAACTGTTTTTT,CASSYGNEKLFF
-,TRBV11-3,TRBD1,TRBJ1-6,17,TGTGCCAGCAGCTTAGATTCCTGGACAGGGGATAATTCACCCCTCCACTTT,CASSLDSWTGDNSPLHF
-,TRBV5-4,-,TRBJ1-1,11,TGTGCCGCCCGGGGTGGGACTGAAGCTTTCTTT,CAARGGTEAFF
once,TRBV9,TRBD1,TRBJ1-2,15,TGTGCCAGCAGCTCCCGGGACAGGGGAGACTATGGCTACACCTTC,CASSSRDRGDYGYTF
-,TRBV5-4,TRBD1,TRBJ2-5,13,TGTGCCAGCAGAGGGGACAGCCAAGAGACCCAGTACTTC,CASRGDSQETQYF
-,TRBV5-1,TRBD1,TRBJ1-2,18,TGCGCCAGCAGCTGGATGCCGACAGGGGCCTTCGGGGACTATGGCTACACCTTC,CASSWMPTGAFGDYGYTF
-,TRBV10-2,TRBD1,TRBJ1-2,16,TGCGCCAGCAGTGAAACCGGGACAGGGGGCCGGTATGGCTACACCTTC,CASSETGTGGRYGYTF
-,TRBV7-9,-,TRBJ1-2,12,TGTGCCAGCAGCCGAGACTCACTAGGCTACACCTTC,CASSRDSLGYTF
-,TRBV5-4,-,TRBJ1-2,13,TGTGCCAGCAGCTTCGATGGGGGACATGGCTACACCTTC,CASSFDGGHGYTF
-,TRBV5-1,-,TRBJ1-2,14,TGCGCCAGCAGCTTGAAAACAGGGCACTATGGCTACACCTTC,CASSLKTGHYGYTF
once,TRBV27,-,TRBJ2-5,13,TGTGCCAGCAGTTTGCCAGGGAGAGAGACCCAGTACTTC,CASSLPGRETQYF
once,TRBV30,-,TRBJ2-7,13,TGTGCCTGGAGTGTGGGGGGAGGTAGCGAGCAGTACTTC,CAWSVGGGSEQYF
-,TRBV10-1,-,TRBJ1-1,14,TGCGCCAGCAGTGAAGGAACCGTATTAACTGAAGCTTTCTTT,CASSEGTVLTEAFF
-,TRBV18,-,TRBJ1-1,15,TGTGCCAGCTCACCTCGACATTACGGGGACACTGAAGCTTTCTTT,CASSPRHYGDTEAFF
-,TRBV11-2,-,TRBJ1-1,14,TGTGCCAGCAGCTTAGATTGGGGTTCCACTGAAGCTTTCTTT,CASSLDWGSTEAFF
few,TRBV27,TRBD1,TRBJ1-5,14,TGTGCCAGCAGTATGGACAGGGGAACTCAGCCCCAGCATTTT,CASSMDRGTQPQHF
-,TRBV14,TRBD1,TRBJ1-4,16,TGTGCCAGCAGCCACCTTAGGACAGGGGCGGATGAAAAACTGTTTTTT,CASSHLRTGADEKLFF
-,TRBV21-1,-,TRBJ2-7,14,TGTGCCAGCACCCTCGGGGGGCCCTCCGACGAGCAGTACTTC,CASTLGGPSDEQYF
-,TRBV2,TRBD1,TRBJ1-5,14,TGTGCCAGCAGGAGACAGGGGAACAATCAGCCCCAGCATTTT,CASRRQGNNQPQHF
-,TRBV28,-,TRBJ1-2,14,TGTGCCAGCAGTTTAGACAGCCTTAACTATGGCTACACCTTC,CASSLDSLNYGYTF
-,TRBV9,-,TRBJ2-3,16,TGTGCCAGCAGCGTAGTAACAGGGAGCCTCACAGATACGCAGTATTTT,CASSVVTGSLTDTQYF
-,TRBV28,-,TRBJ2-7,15,TGTGCCAGCAGTCCAACGACCGACAGGTACTACGAGCAGTACTTC,CASSPTTDRYYEQYF
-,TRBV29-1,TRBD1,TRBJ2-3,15,TGCAGCGTTGGGCCGGGACAGGGCGGCACAGATACGCAGTATTTT,CSVGPGQGGTDTQYF
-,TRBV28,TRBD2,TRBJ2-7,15,TGTGCCACCCGGACTAGCGGATTCCGGGGATCCGAGCAGTACTTC,CATRTSGFRGSEQYF
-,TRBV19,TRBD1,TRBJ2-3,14,TGTGCCAGTACCGACAGGGTTATCACAGATACGCAGTATTTT,CASTDRVITDTQYF
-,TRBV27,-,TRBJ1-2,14,TGTGCCAGCAGTCTCCGAGGGACTGCTAATGGCTACACCTTC,CASSLRGTANGYTF
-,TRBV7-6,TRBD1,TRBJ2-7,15,TGTGCCAGCAGCGAAGACAGGGCCCCCTCCTACGAGCAGTACTTC,CASSEDRAPSYEQYF
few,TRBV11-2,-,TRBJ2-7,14,TGTGCCAGCAGCTTAGTGCCCGGACCCTACGAGCAGTACTTC,CASSLVPGPYEQYF